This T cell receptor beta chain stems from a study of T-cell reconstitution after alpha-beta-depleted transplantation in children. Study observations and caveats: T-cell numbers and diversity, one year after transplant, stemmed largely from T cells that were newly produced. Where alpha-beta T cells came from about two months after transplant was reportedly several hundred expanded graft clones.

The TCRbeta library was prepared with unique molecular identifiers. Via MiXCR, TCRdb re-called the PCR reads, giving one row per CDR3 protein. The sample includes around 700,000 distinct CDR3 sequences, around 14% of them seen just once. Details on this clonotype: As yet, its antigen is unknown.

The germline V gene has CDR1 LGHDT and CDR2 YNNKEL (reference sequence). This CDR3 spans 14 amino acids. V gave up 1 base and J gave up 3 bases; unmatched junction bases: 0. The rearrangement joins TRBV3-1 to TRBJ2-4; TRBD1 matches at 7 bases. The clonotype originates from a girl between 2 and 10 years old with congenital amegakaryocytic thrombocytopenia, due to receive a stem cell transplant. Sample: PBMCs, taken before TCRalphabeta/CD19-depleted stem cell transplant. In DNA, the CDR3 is TGTGCCAGCAGCCAAGCAGGGGGCAAAAACATTCAGTACTTC. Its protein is CASSQAGGKNIQYF.